This T cell receptor beta chain was sequenced during a study of shared clonotypes between healthy human individuals. DNA from unsorted PBMC was sequenced on ten immunoSEQ deep assay plates. Repertoires were generated with immunoSEQ multiplex PCR, while TCRdb's copy carries only in-frame clones and drops some. The sample yields about 470,000 clones, roughly 80% seen once. This CDR3 contains 15 residues. Germline CDR1 is SGHTA and CDR2 is FQGTGA. Trimming removed 4 bases from V and 2 bases from J, with 13 bases in between. The healthy adult donors were HIV-negative and reported no recent acute infections or vaccinations. Only Caucasian adults living in Nashville, Tennessee served as donors.

The receptor's source is a woman aged 40-49 years in good health. Some clones in this sample may be carry-over from other donors' samples. The sequenced sample consisted of PBMCs. This chain joins TRBV7-3 and TRBJ2-3; D might be TRBD1 or TRBD2, each matching 6 bases. DNA of the CDR3: TGTGCCAGCAGCTCCTTGGCGGGACACACAGATACGCAGTATTTT. Translation: CASSSLAGHTDTQYF.